The 22 T cell receptor beta chains below come from one sample, sequenced in a study of blood T cell repertoires in COVID-19. Libraries were prepared by immunoSEQ multiplex PCR; TCRdb keeps only in-frame clonotypes and omits some of them. The data hold some 150,000 clones, with around 81% observed a single time. Sequencing was carried out using peripheral blood. The receptors here all came from a human donor with acute or convalescent COVID-19. The donor label of this sample is uncertain.

The chain uses TRBV7-9 and TRBJ1-1; no firm D call. From germline, CDR1 is SEHNR and CDR2 FQNEAQ (reference sequence). The length of the CDR3 is 11 residues. The germline V and J ends were trimmed by 3 bases and 4 bases, with 3 bases remaining between them. CDR3 nucleotide sequence: TGTGCCAGCAGCTTCCTCACTGAAGCTTTCTTT. This codes for CASSFLTEAFF.

V gene TRBV10-1 combines with J gene TRBJ2-3, with D perhaps matching TRBD1 (6 bases). Trimming took off 5 bases at V and 4 bases at J, with 22 bases between the two ends. Germline-derived CDR1 and CDR2 are WNHNN and SYGVQD (reference sequence). The CDR3 is 17 residues long. CDR3: CASSSSLTGQRADTQYF. The CDR3 DNA reads as TGCGCCAGCAGTTCCAGCCTGACGGGACAAAGAGCAGATACGCAGTATTTT.

This chain connects TRBV6-5 to TRBJ2-7; D perhaps matches TRBD1 (5 bases). Trimming stripped 6 bases from V and 3 bases from J, with 12 bases between. This CDR3 has 13 amino acids. Germline-derived CDR1 and CDR2 are MNHEY and SVGAGI. The CDR3 loop reads CASRQYDSYEQYF. The CDR3 coding sequence is TGTGCCAGCAGGCAATACGACAGCTACGAGCAGTACTTC.

The genes are TRBV6-2 or TRBV6-3 and TRBJ1-5; D may be TRBD1 (5 bases). Germline V CDR1 and CDR2: MNHEY, SVGEGT. Trimming cost V 2 bases and J 7 bases, with 12 bases left between them. The CDR3 spans 14 residues. The CDR3, as DNA: TGTGCCAGCAGTTACGGAGGGGAAGGCCAGCCCCAGCATTTT. Protein: CASSYGGEGQPQHF.

The chain joins TRBV28 to TRBJ2-3; 8 bases are a match to TRBD1. V lost 0 bases, J lost 1 base, and 0 bases stayed unmatched. The CDR3 length is 15 residues. Germline V gene sequence: CDR1 MDHEN, CDR2 SYDVKM. This chain's CDR3 is CASSLWDRGTDTQYF. The DNA of the CDR3 is TGTGCCAGCAGTTTATGGGACAGGGGCACAGATACGCAGTATTTT.

This clone was picked up a small number of times. This chain uses TRBV19 with TRBJ1-2, with TRBD1 matching 9 bases. The germline gives CDR1 LNHDA, CDR2 SQIVND (reference sequence). The length of the CDR3 is 16 residues. The J segment lost 3 bases and the V segment lost 6 bases, leaving 11 bases of the junction unmatched. CDR3 region: CASRQTGGESDYGYTF. In nucleotides, the CDR3 is TGTGCCAGTAGGCAGACAGGGGGGGAGTCCGACTATGGCTACACCTTC.

This sequence joins TRBV24-1 and TRBJ2-1; weak D call: TRBD1 (6 bases). The length of the CDR3 is 14 residues. Trimming removed 2 bases from V and 7 bases from J, with 11 bases in between. The germline V gene encodes CDR1 KGHDR and CDR2 SFDVKD. The CDR3 DNA is TGTGCCACCAGTGATTACAGGGTTGGAAATGAGCAGTTCTTC. This gives the protein CATSDYRVGNEQFF.

In its sample, this clone was seen a few times. The chain uses TRBV7-9 and TRBJ2-7; D ambiguous. The germline V gene encodes CDR1 SEHNR and CDR2 FQNEAQ (reference sequence). The CDR3 contains 14 residues. Trimming stripped 5 bases from V and 0 bases from J, with 11 bases between. CDR3 in DNA: TGTGCCAGCAGCCCCCAGGTAGTCTCCTACGAGCAGTACTTC. The encoded protein is CASSPQVVSYEQYF.

The gene calls are TRBV19 and TRBJ2-7; possibly TRBD1 for D (5 bases). Germline assignment: CDR1 LNHDA and CDR2 SQIVND (reference sequence). CDR3 length: 16 residues. With 0 bases removed from V and 2 bases from J, the gap between germline ends came to 14 bases. The chain's CDR3 is CASSIEGGQFPYEQYF. The DNA for the CDR3 is TGTGCCAGTAGTATAGAGGGTGGACAATTCCCCTACGAGCAGTACTTC.

The chain combines TRBV10-2 with TRBJ2-1; TRBD2 aligns across 10 bases. The CDR3 length is 13 residues. CDR1 is WSHSY, CDR2 SAAADI, per germline. V lost 6 bases to trimming and J lost 9 bases; unmatched junction nucleotides: 5. CDR3 loop: CASRTASGGEQFF. The CDR3 DNA sequence: TGCGCCAGCAGGACAGCTAGCGGGGGTGAGCAGTTCTTC.

This clone has just a few counts. The J gene is TRBJ2-2, the V gene TRBV7-9; TRBD2 agrees at 8 bases. This CDR3 region has 16 residues. J gave up 1 base and V 1 base, and 2 bases lay outside the gene matches. Germline values: CDR1 SEHNR, CDR2 FQNEAQ (reference sequence). CDR3 sequence reads: CASSLGTSLNTGELFF. In DNA, the CDR3 is TGTGCCAGCAGCTTAGGGACTAGCCTGAACACCGGGGAGCTGTTTTTT.

V and J are TRBV4-1 and TRBJ2-1; D perhaps matches TRBD2 (6 bases). The CDR3 spans 15 residues. Trimming left V 4 bases short and J 6 bases short, with 16 bases between. The germline V gene encodes CDR1 MGHRA and CDR2 YSYEKL. The CDR3: CASSPEGHSLNEQFF. As DNA, the CDR3 is TGCGCCAGCAGCCCGGAGGGCCATAGCCTCAATGAGCAGTTCTTC.

The V gene is TRBV2, the J gene TRBJ2-3; a weak D match, TRBD1 (7 bases). The CDR3 is made up of 16 amino acids. Germline V gene lookup returns CDR1 SNHLY and CDR2 FYNNEI. The V end lost 4 bases, the J end lost 4 bases, and 18 bases lay between the germline ends. The CDR3, as DNA: TGTGCCAGCAGTGCTTACCAGGGGGGTGCCGCAGATACGCAGTATTTT. Amino acid sequence: CASSAYQGGAADTQYF.

The chain recombines TRBV6-6 with TRBJ1-5, with TRBD1 as a possible D gene (5 bases). The ends were cut back, 0 bases at V and 0 bases at J, with 9 bases in the middle. This CDR3 comprises 16 residues. CDR1 and CDR2 (germline): MNHNY, SVGAGI (reference sequence). CDR3: CASSYSDTYSNQPQHF. Written as DNA, the CDR3 is TGTGCCAGCAGTTACTCGGACACGTATAGCAATCAGCCCCAGCATTTT.

This chain connects TRBV11-2 to TRBJ2-3; 7 bases match TRBD2. Losses at the gene ends were 8 bases for V and 4 bases for J; bases not matched to a gene: 12. The CDR3 contains 15 residues. Per germline, CDR1 SGHAT and CDR2 FQNNGV. The CDR3 DNA reads as TGTGCCAGCGGCCAGCGGGACTATGGCTCAGATACGCAGTATTTT. Its translation: CASGQRDYGSDTQYF.

A few counts support this clone. The CDR3 sequence is CASSRGDRSNEKLFF. In DNA form, the CDR3 reads TGTGCCAGCTCCCGGGGGGACCGTTCAAATGAAAAACTGTTTTTT. The chain couples TRBV18 to TRBJ1-4; TRBD1 might be the D (5 bases). The CDR3 consists of 15 residues. V was shortened by 6 bases and J by 5 bases, with 16 bases between the two germline ends. Germline CDR1 KGHSH, CDR2 LQKENI.

This clone was detected many times. V and J are TRBV30 and TRBJ2-5; D gene unclear. V lost 0 bases and J 7 bases, leaving 15 bases between the germline ends. The germline V gene has CDR1 GTSNPN and CDR2 SVGIG (reference sequence). The length of the CDR3 is 14 residues. CDR3 region: CAWSVTESTVTQYF. The CDR3 nucleotides read TGTGCCTGGAGTGTAACGGAGTCGACGGTGACCCAGTACTTC.

This rearrangement joins TRBV6-6 to TRBJ2-1, with 11 bases aligning to TRBD1. The length of the CDR3 is 16 residues. The germline V gene has CDR1 MNHNY and CDR2 SVGAGI (reference sequence). V trimming: 4 bases; J trimming: 3 bases; junction bases outside the gene matches: 5. CDR3 protein: CASSWGQGGNYNEQFF. CDR3 DNA sequence: TGTGCCAGCAGTTGGGGACAGGGGGGAAACTACAATGAGCAGTTCTTC.

This chain joins TRBV5-5 and TRBJ1-3; D not resolved. Germline CDR1 and CDR2: SGHKS and YYEKEE (reference sequence). Trimming removed 0 bases from V and 1 base from J, with 5 bases in between. The CDR3 is made up of 14 amino acids. This CDR3 is CASSLDGSGNTIYF. The CDR3 DNA is TGTGCCAGCAGCTTGGACGGGTCTGGAAACACCATATATTTT.

This chain links TRBV5-4 with TRBJ2-3; TRBD2 agrees at 7 bases. This CDR3 region has 13 residues. Trimming cost V 5 bases and J 3 bases; bases outside gene matches: 3. CDR1 is SGHNT, CDR2 YYREEE, per germline (reference sequence). CDR3 coding DNA: TGTGCCAGCAGGGGGACTATTACAGATACGCAGTATTTT. Translated, it gives CASRGTITDTQYF.

The chain is built from TRBV6-2 or TRBV6-3 and TRBJ2-5, with D perhaps TRBD1 (6 bases). Trimming left V 6 bases short and J 5 bases short, with 19 bases between. CDR3 length equals 15 residues. The germline gives CDR1 MNHEY, CDR2 SVGEGT. CDR3 region: CASSPGVRVRETQYF. The CDR3 region has the DNA TGTGCCAGCAGCCCAGGGGTTCGGGTTCGGGAGACCCAGTACTTC.

This clone showed up just a few times. The genes are TRBV19 and TRBJ1-2, with TRBD1 matching 7 bases. V shed 5 bases, J shed 8 bases, and the junction held 11 bases outside the gene matches. Germline-derived CDR1 and CDR2 are LNHDA and SQIVND (reference sequence). The CDR3 has 14 amino acids. The CDR3 DNA is TGTGCCAGTAGTTTCAACCGGGACAGAGAAGGCTACACCTTC. It is translated as CASSFNRDREGYTF. Filled out from reference TRBV19 and TRBJ1-2, the complete variable domain reads DGGITQSPKYLFRKEGQNVTLSCEQNLNHDAMYWYRQDPGQGLRLIYYSQIVNDFQKGDIAEGYSVSREKKESFPLTVTSAQKNPTAFYLCASSFNRDREGYTFGSGTRLTVV.